This paragraph covers one TCR beta chain sequence. This entry comes from a study of cytomegalovirus exposure and HLA in healthy donors. The V gene lost 5 bases and the J gene lost 5 bases, with 15 bases spanning the gap. The germline V gene encodes CDR1 SGHTA and CDR2 FQGNSA. This CDR3 comprises 14 residues. 13 Jbeta primers and 60 Vbeta primers were used for the PCR. Profiling relied on immunoSEQ multiplex PCR, and the TCRdb table lists in-frame clones only, not all of them. The sample lists 70,000 to 95,000 clones, approximately 80% occurring once. The receptor's source is a human donor in good health. This chain joins TRBV7-2 and TRBJ2-5, with a tentative D call TRBD2 (6 bases). Sample: PBMCs. This chain's CDR3 is CASSLMGGGETQYF. The CDR3 coding sequence is TGTGCCAGCAGCCTCATGGGGGGAGGCGAGACCCAGTACTTC.